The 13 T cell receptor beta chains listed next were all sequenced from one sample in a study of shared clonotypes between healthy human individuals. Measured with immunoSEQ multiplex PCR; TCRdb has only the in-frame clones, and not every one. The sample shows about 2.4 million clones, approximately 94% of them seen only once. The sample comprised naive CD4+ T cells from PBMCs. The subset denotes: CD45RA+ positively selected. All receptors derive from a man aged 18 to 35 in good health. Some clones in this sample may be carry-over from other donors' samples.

The CDR3 reads CASSQMGQGSYEQYF. Written as DNA, the CDR3 is TGTGCCAGCAGCCAGATGGGACAGGGCTCCTACGAGCAGTACTTC. This chain uses TRBV5-6 with TRBJ2-7, with 9 bases matching TRBD1. This CDR3 has 15 amino acids. CDR1 SGHDT and CDR2 YYEEEE come from the germline V gene. J gave up 0 bases and V 4 bases, and 5 bases lay outside the gene matches.

As DNA, the CDR3 is TGCAGCGTTGGTAGGGCATCGGCTAGCACAGATACGCAGTATTTT. This codes for CSVGRASASTDTQYF. The chain carries TRBV29-1 and TRBJ2-3, with unresolved D. Germline V lookup: CDR1 SQVTM, CDR2 ANQGSEA. The V end was cut by 4 bases, the J end by 0 bases, with 14 bases between. There are 15 residues in the CDR3.

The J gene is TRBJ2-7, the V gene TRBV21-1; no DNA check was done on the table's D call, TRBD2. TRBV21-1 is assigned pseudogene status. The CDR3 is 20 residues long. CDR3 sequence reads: CASSTRQGLAGGPYSYEQYF. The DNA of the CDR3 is TGTGCCAGCAGCACCAGACAGGGACTAGCGGGAGGCCCCTACTCCTACGAGCAGTACTTC.

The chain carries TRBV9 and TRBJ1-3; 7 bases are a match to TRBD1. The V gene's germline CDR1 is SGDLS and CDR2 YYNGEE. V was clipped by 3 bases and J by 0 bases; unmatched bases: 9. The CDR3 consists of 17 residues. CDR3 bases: TGTGCCAGCAGCGCCGCCGGGACAGAGGCCTCTGGAAACACCATATATTTT. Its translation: CASSAAGTEASGNTIYF.

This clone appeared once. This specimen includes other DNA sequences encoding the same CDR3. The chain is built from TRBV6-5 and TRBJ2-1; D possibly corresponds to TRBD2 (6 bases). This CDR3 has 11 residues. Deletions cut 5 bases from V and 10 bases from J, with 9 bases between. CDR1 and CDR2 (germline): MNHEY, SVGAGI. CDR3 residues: CASSRRGEQFF. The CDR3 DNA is TGTGCCAGCAGTAGGCGGGGAGAGCAGTTCTTC.

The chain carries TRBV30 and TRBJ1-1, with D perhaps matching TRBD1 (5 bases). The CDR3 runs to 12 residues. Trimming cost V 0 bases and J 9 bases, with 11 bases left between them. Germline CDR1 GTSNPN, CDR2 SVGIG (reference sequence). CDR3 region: CAWSVQGIKAFF. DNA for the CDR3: TGTGCCTGGAGTGTTCAGGGAATTAAAGCTTTCTTT.

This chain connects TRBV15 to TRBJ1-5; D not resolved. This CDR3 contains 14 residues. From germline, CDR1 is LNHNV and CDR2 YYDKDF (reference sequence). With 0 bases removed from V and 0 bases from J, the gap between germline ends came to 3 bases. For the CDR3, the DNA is TGTGCCACCAGCAGAGAATATAGCAATCAGCCCCAGCATTTT. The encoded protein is CATSREYSNQPQHF.

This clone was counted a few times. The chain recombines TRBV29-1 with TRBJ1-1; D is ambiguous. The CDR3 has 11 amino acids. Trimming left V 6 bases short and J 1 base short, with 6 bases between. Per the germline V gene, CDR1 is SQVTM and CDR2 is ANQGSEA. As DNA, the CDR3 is TGCAGCGTGCTCAGGAACACTGAAGCTTTCTTT. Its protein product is CSVLRNTEAFF. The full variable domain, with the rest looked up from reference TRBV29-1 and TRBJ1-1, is SAVISQKPSRDICQRGTSLTIQCQVDSQVTMMFWYRQQPGQSLTLIATANQGSEATYESGFVIDKFPISRPNLTFSTLTVSNMSPEDSSIYLCSVLRNTEAFFGQGTRLTVV.

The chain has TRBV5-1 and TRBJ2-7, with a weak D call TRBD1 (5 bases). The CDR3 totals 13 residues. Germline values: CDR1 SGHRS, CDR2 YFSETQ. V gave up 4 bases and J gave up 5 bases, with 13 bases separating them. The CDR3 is CASSGAGFDEQYF. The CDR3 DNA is TGCGCCAGCAGCGGGGCCGGTTTCGACGAGCAGTACTTC.

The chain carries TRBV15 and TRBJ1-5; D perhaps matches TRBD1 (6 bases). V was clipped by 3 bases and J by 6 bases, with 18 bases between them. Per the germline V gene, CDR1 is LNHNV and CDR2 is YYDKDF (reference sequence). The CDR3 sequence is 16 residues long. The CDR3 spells CATSRATGGAGQPQHF. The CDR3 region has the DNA TGTGCCACCAGCAGGGCCACTGGGGGGGCCGGTCAGCCCCAGCATTTT.

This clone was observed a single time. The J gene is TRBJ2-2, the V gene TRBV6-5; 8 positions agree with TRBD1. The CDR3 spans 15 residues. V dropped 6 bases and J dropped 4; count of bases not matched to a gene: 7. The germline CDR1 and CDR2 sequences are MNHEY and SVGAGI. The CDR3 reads CASRRQGSRTGELFF. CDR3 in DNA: TGTGCCAGCAGGCGACAGGGGAGTCGCACCGGGGAGCTGTTTTTT.

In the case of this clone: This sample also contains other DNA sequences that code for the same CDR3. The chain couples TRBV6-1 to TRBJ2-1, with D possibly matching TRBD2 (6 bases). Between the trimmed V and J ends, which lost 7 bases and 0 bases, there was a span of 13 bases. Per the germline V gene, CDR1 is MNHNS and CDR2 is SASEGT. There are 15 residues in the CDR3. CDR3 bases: TGTGCCAGCATTCCCGGGAGAAGCTCCTACAATGAGCAGTTCTTC. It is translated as CASIPGRSSYNEQFF.

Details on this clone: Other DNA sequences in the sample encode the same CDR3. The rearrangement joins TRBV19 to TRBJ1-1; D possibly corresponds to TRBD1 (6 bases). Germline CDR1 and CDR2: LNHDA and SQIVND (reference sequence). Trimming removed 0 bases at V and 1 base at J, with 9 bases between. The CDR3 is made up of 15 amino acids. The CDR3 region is CASSIEGQPNTEAFF. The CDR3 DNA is TGTGCCAGTAGTATAGAAGGACAGCCGAACACTGAAGCTTTCTTT.